This T cell receptor (beta chain) appears in the sequencing data of a study of technical replicates of blood from a handful of donors. The table came from immunoSEQ multiplex PCR; TCRdb's copy has only in-frame clones and leaves some out. The top ten hold about 0.35% of the sample, which has around 93,000 clones, 85% to 95% seen once. The sequenced material came from T cells isolated from PBMCs. The sequence was obtained from a human donor in good health.

The CDR3 spells CASSRDTPRPNEQFF. The CDR3 nucleotides are TGTGCCAGCAGCCGGGACACGCCTCGGCCAAATGAGCAGTTCTTC. This chain connects TRBV27 to TRBJ2-1; a possible D gene is TRBD1 (6 bases). The CDR3 runs 15 residues. Germline lookup yields CDR1 MNHEY and CDR2 SMNVEV (reference sequence). Trimming pared 6 bases from V and 7 bases from J, leaving 19 bases between.